Sequencing of this TCR beta chain was carried out in a study of blood T cell repertoires in COVID-19. On the study more broadly: The United States, Italy and Spain supplied acute and convalescent COVID-19 samples.

Here immunoSEQ multiplex PCR was the method, and the copy in TCRdb shows in-frame clones only, minus some. The sample gives around 280,000 clones, around 90% of which show up once; 1.5% to 2% is in the top ten. The CDR3 loop spans 13 amino acids. Between the trimmed V and J ends, which lost 4 bases and 2 bases, there was a span of 9 bases. Per germline, CDR1 LNHDA and CDR2 SQIVND (reference sequence). This clone is a singleton in its sample. V and J are TRBV19 and TRBJ2-7; D might be TRBD2 (6 bases). The clonotype was recovered from a middle-aged woman who had recovered from COVID-19. The sample taken for sequencing was PBMCs or T cells enriched from blood (not recorded which). The CDR3 sequence: CASSNRGTYEQYF. In DNA, the CDR3 is TGTGCCAGTAGTAACCGGGGGACCTACGAGCAGTACTTC.